These 8 T cell receptor beta chains share one sample of origin, sequenced in a study of brain T cells in children with intractable seizures. Here immunoSEQ multiplex PCR was the method, and the copy in TCRdb shows in-frame clones only, minus some. This sample has 50,000 to 75,000 clones; roughly 95% occur once, and the top ten carry 0.38%. The sample here was peripheral blood, taken at surgery. Receptors were obtained from a boy less than two years old with focal cortical dysplasia and intractable seizures.

This clone has more than one count but fewer than ten. The rearrangement uses TRBV21-1 and TRBJ1-6. TRBV21-1 is deemed a pseudogene. The CDR3 has 13 amino acids. CDR3 nucleotide sequence: TGTGCCAGCAGCGAAGGGACCAATTCACCCCTCCACTTT. It encodes CASSEGTNSPLHF.

This clone was recorded once. V is TRBV2 and J is TRBJ2-2; 10 bases line up with TRBD1. The CDR3 loop spans 15 amino acids. Germline V gene sequence: CDR1 SNHLY, CDR2 FYNNEI. J gave up 5 bases and V 6 bases, and 6 bases lay outside the gene matches. The CDR3 nucleotides are TGTGCCAGCAGACTCCTGGACAGGGGGACCGGGGAGCTGTTTTTT. This codes for CASRLLDRGTGELFF.

This clone was observed a single time. The rearrangement uses TRBV10-3 and TRBJ2-5; 9 bases are shared with TRBD2. The length of the CDR3 is 15 residues. The V and J ends lost 3 bases and 5 bases, in that order; junction bases with no gene match: 7. CDR1 is ENHRY, CDR2 SYGVKD, per germline. DNA of the CDR3: TGTGCCATCAGTGATGGCGGGGGGGCGCGGGAGACCCAGTACTTC. This encodes CAISDGGGARETQYF.

The rearrangement links TRBV5-1 to TRBJ2-2; D is unclear. The germline V and J ends were trimmed by 4 bases and 5 bases, with 15 bases remaining between them. The CDR3 runs to 15 residues. The germline V gene has CDR1 SGHRS and CDR2 YFSETQ. CDR3 DNA sequence: TGCGCCAGCAGCAAACCGGAGACCGGGACCGGGGAGCTGTTTTTT. Translating gives CASSKPETGTGELFF.

This rearrangement joins TRBV5-5 to TRBJ1-1; tentative D call: TRBD1 (6 bases). The CDR3 consists of 15 residues. Between the trimmed V and J ends, which lost 4 bases and 1 base, there was a span of 14 bases. The germline gives CDR1 SGHKS, CDR2 YYEKEE (reference sequence). The CDR3 DNA sequence: TGTGCCAGCAGCCTCCAAGGGGGACCGAACACTGAAGCTTTCTTT. It yields the protein CASSLQGGPNTEAFF.

This chain joins TRBV19 and TRBJ1-2; D ambiguous. V lost 6 bases to trimming and J lost 0 bases, with 8 bases between them. The CDR3 loop spans 13 amino acids. Germline CDR1 reads LNHDA; CDR2 reads SQIVND (reference sequence). CDR3 bases: TGTGCCAGTAGCTTCGCAACTAACTATGGCTACACCTTC. Protein sequence: CASSFATNYGYTF.

This rearrangement joins TRBV15 to TRBJ2-7, with TRBD2 matching 8 bases. The length of the CDR3 is 16 residues. V was clipped by 3 bases and J by 2 bases; unmatched bases: 9. CDR1 and CDR2 from the germline V gene are LNHNV and YYDKDF (reference sequence). The CDR3 loop reads CATSRGGTSATYEQYF. CDR3 sequence (DNA): TGTGCCACCAGCAGGGGAGGGACTAGTGCCACCTACGAGCAGTACTTC.

This clone was detected once. The chain couples TRBV5-8 to TRBJ1-1; possibly TRBD1 for D (6 bases). In germline, CDR1 is SGHTS, CDR2 YDEGEE. V lost 6 bases to trimming and J lost 2 bases, with 20 bases between them. The length of the CDR3 is 16 residues. The CDR3 nucleotides are TGTGCCAGCAATCTCCTAACCGGGACAACTAACACTGAAGCTTTCTTT. Translation: CASNLLTGTTNTEAFF.